The 25 T cell receptor beta chains below come from one sample, sequenced in a study of blood T cell repertoires in COVID-19. Clones were sequenced by immunoSEQ multiplex PCR, and TCRdb holds only the in-frame ones, with some missing. The repertoire holds approximately 250,000 clones, around 80% seen once, with 4.1% in the top ten. Sequenced: PBMCs or T cells enriched from blood (not recorded which). The receptor set was obtained from a man in his thirties or forties with acute COVID-19.

The V and J genes are TRBV7-2 and TRBJ1-2; TRBD1 is a possible D gene (6 bases). The CDR3 is made up of 15 amino acids. Germline loops: CDR1 SGHTA, CDR2 FQGNSA. Trimming shortened V by 0 bases and J by 0 bases, and 8 bases separated the two germline ends. The CDR3 region is CASSLARTANYGYTF. The CDR3 DNA sequence: TGTGCCAGCAGCTTAGCCAGGACAGCTAACTATGGCTACACCTTC.

The V gene is TRBV27, the J gene TRBJ1-3; D possibly corresponds to TRBD1 (6 bases). This CDR3 has 17 amino acids. The ends were cut back, 6 bases at V and 2 bases at J, with 20 bases in the middle. Germline V gives CDR1 MNHEY, CDR2 SMNVEV (reference sequence). CDR3 protein: CASRGHQGGSTGNTIYF. CDR3 in DNA: TGTGCCAGCAGGGGACATCAGGGAGGGTCCACTGGAAACACCATATATTTT.

The J gene is TRBJ1-2, the V gene TRBV19; D is undetermined. Trimming removed 5 bases from V and 4 bases from J, with 8 bases in between. The germline V gene encodes CDR1 LNHDA and CDR2 SQIVND (reference sequence). CDR3 length: 12 amino acids. The CDR3 DNA is TGTGCCAGTAGTGCCGTGGCCTATGGCTACACCTTC. This translates into CASSAVAYGYTF.

This clone was picked up a small number of times. The gene calls are TRBV6-5 and TRBJ2-3; 8 bases are shared with TRBD1. Germline CDR1 reads MNHEY; CDR2 reads SVGAGI. Trimming removed 4 bases from V and 0 bases from J; junction bases left unmatched: 3. The CDR3 runs 15 residues. CDR3 residues: CASSSRQGSTDTQYF. CDR3 nucleotides: TGTGCCAGCAGTTCCCGACAGGGGAGCACAGATACGCAGTATTTT.

The chain combines TRBV13 with TRBJ1-2; D is ambiguous. The germline V and J ends were trimmed by 1 base and 14 bases, with 17 bases remaining between them. Germline lookup yields CDR1 PRHDT and CDR2 FYEKMQ (reference sequence). This CDR3 contains 13 residues. CDR3 residues: CASSLVGLQSPTF. The DNA of the CDR3 is TGTGCCAGCAGCTTAGTTGGGTTACAGTCCCCGACCTTC.

With respect to this clone: Germline is not matched at one junction end, which may reflect a read error. The rearrangement links TRBV6-5 to TRBJ1-6; 9 bases align to TRBD1. CDR3 length equals 15 residues. Germline CDR1 and CDR2: MNHEY and SVGAGI. CDR3 amino acids: CASSPQGAYNSPLHF. CDR3 in DNA: TGTGCCAGCAGTCCACAGGGGGCCTACAATTCACCCCTCCACTTT.

This sequence joins TRBV9 and TRBJ2-3; 7 bases fit TRBD2. CDR3 size: 14 residues. In germline, CDR1 is SGDLS, CDR2 YYNGEE. The ends lost 6 bases at V and 4 bases at J; junction bases unmatched: 8. The DNA for the CDR3 is TGTGCCAGCAAGCAGCGGGATAGCGCAGATACGCAGTATTTT. Translation: CASKQRDSADTQYF.

The V call is TRBV6-7, the J call TRBJ2-7, with 7 bases identical to TRBD2. TRBV6-7 counts as an open reading frame of uncertain function. This CDR3 has 14 amino acids. Trimming at V came to 8 bases and at J to 5 bases, leaving 12 bases not matched to a gene. The CDR3, as DNA: TGTGCCAGCTCCCCCGCGGGGAGGGGACACGAGCAGTACGTC. Encoded protein: CASSPAGRGHEQYV.

The V call is TRBV11-3, the J call TRBJ2-3, with a tentative D call TRBD2 (6 bases). The CDR3 has 16 amino acids. Per germline, CDR1 SGHNT and CDR2 YENEEA. Trimming took 5 bases from V and 3 from J, leaving 18 bases between them. CDR3 protein: CASSLRGGPGTDTQYF. As DNA, the CDR3 is TGTGCCAGCAGCCTCCGGGGAGGCCCTGGGACAGATACGCAGTATTTT.

The V gene is TRBV11-2, the J gene TRBJ2-3, with D perhaps TRBD1 (5 bases). The CDR3 covers 13 residues. Germline V gene data show CDR1 as SGHAT and CDR2 as FQNNGV. Deletions cut 8 bases from V and 1 base from J, with 10 bases between. The CDR3 spells CASSVGRTDTQYF. The CDR3, as DNA: TGTGCCAGCTCTGTGGGGCGCACAGATACGCAGTATTTT.

This chain connects TRBV20-1 to TRBJ1-6; the D gene is possibly TRBD1 (6 bases). V lost 3 bases and J 9 bases, leaving 21 bases between the germline ends. Germline assignment: CDR1 DFQATT and CDR2 SNEGSKA (reference sequence). This CDR3 region has 16 residues. CDR3 nucleotides: TGCAGTGCTAGTAAAACACAGGGCAAGCGGACTTCACCCCTCCACTTT. Protein product: CSASKTQGKRTSPLHF.

This clone occurred once. The chain has TRBV28 and TRBJ1-5; D remains ambiguous. The germline V gene has CDR1 MDHEN and CDR2 SYDVKM. Deletions cut 3 bases from V and 1 base from J, with 4 bases between. The CDR3 loop spans 13 amino acids. The CDR3 nucleotides are TGTGCCAGCAGTTTTCCGAGCAATCAGCCCCAGCATTTT. It translates to CASSFPSNQPQHF.

The chain recombines TRBV7-8 with TRBJ1-6; TRBD1 agrees at 9 bases. Germline CDR1 SGHVS, CDR2 FQNEAQ. The CDR3 consists of 17 residues. V lost 5 bases and J lost 6; bases outside the gene matches: 11. CDR3 bases: TGTGCCAGCAGCCGTACAGGGGGCGGTCTCAGTAATTCACCCCTCCACTTT. Its translation: CASSRTGGGLSNSPLHF.

The rearrangement links TRBV19 to TRBJ1-1; no clear D gene. Germline V gene data show CDR1 as LNHDA and CDR2 as SQIVND (reference sequence). CDR3 length: 13 amino acids. V was cut by 9 bases and J by 2 bases, with 13 bases left in between. In nucleotides, the CDR3 is TGTGCCAGCCGGGGAGGGCCCAACACTGAAGCTTTCTTT. It is translated as CASRGGPNTEAFF. The full variable domain, its missing parts supplied by reference TRBV19 and TRBJ1-1, is DGGITQSPKYLFRKEGQNVTLSCEQNLNHDAMYWYRQDPGQGLRLIYYSQIVNDFQKGDIAEGYSVSREKKESFPLTVTSAQKNPTAFYLCASRGGPNTEAFFGQGTRLTVV.

J is TRBJ2-5 and V is TRBV6-1; D might be TRBD2 (7 bases). Germline V gene lookup returns CDR1 MNHNS and CDR2 SASEGT. This CDR3 is built from 16 residues. With 2 bases removed from V and 0 bases from J, the gap between germline ends came to 13 bases. The CDR3 nucleotides are TGTGCCAGCAGTGAATGGGGGGGCCGTAACCAAGAGACCCAGTACTTC. Amino acid sequence: CASSEWGGRNQETQYF.

This clone was observed a single time. The V gene is TRBV11-2, the J gene TRBJ1-2, with D possibly TRBD1 on 6 matching bases. From germline, CDR1 is SGHAT and CDR2 FQNNGV. The length of the CDR3 is 13 residues. Trimming shortened V by 8 bases and J by 8 bases, and 18 bases separated the two germline ends. The CDR3 loop reads CASHLGGAGGYTF. CDR3 bases: TGTGCCAGCCACCTCGGGGGGGCGGGCGGCTACACCTTC.

Note on this clone: A read error may produce the germline difference seen at one junction end. The rearrangement uses TRBV2 and TRBJ2-1; 7 bases are a match to TRBD1. This CDR3 contains 16 residues. CDR1 is SNHLY, CDR2 FYNNEI, per germline. CDR3 region: CASREDRVNSYNEQFF. The CDR3 bases are TGTGCCAGCAGGGAAGACAGGGTGAACTCCTACAATGAGCAGTTCTTC.

The chain employs TRBV6-5 and TRBJ2-2; D remains unclear. In germline, CDR1 is MNHEY, CDR2 SVGAGI. The CDR3 contains 14 residues. V was clipped by 2 bases and J by 1 base, with 5 bases between them. The CDR3 region has the DNA TGTGCCAGCAGTTACGGCAAGAACACCGGGGAGCTGTTTTTT. Protein: CASSYGKNTGELFF.

This chain links TRBV7-2 with TRBJ1-1; D ambiguous. Germline lookup yields CDR1 SGHTA and CDR2 FQGNSA. Between the trimmed V and J ends, which lost 2 bases and 7 bases, there was a span of 11 bases. CDR3 size: 13 residues. CDR3 loop: CASSLITSSEAFF. The CDR3 DNA reads as TGTGCCAGCAGCTTAATAACGTCTAGTGAAGCTTTCTTT.

This chain joins TRBV3-1 (or the pseudogene TRBV3-2) and TRBJ1-6; D is possibly TRBD1 (5 bases). Germline V gene lookup returns CDR1 LGHDT and CDR2 YNNKEL (reference sequence). The CDR3 is 16 amino acids. Between the trimmed V and J ends, which lost 2 bases and 7 bases, there was a span of 15 bases. The CDR3: CASSQPWGEGNSPLHF. CDR3 DNA: TGTGCCAGCAGCCAACCGTGGGGGGAGGGCAATTCACCCCTCCACTTT.

This rearrangement joins TRBV11-2 to TRBJ1-1; 7 bases line up with TRBD1. After removal of 6 bases from V and 5 bases from J, the junction contained 9 bases not matched to a gene. Germline V lookup: CDR1 SGHAT, CDR2 FQNNGV. The CDR3 sequence is 14 residues long. CDR3: CASSPTGMGTEAFF. CDR3 coding DNA: TGTGCCAGCAGTCCGACAGGGATGGGTACTGAAGCTTTCTTT.

There are many counts of this clone. The chain uses TRBV19 and TRBJ1-5; no firm D call. Germline V gene data show CDR1 as LNHDA and CDR2 as SQIVND (reference sequence). Trimming cost V 4 bases and J 0 bases, with 4 bases left between them. The CDR3 runs 13 residues. The CDR3 protein is CASSTLSNQPQHF. Here the CDR3 DNA reads TGTGCCAGTAGTACCCTTAGCAATCAGCCCCAGCATTTT. The full variable domain, its missing parts supplied by reference TRBV19 and TRBJ1-5, is DGGITQSPKYLFRKEGQNVTLSCEQNLNHDAMYWYRQDPGQGLRLIYYSQIVNDFQKGDIAEGYSVSREKKESFPLTVTSAQKNPTAFYLCASSTLSNQPQHFGDGTRLSIL.

The rearrangement links TRBV5-6 to TRBJ1-2; the match to TRBD1 covers 7 bases. Germline CDR1 reads SGHDT; CDR2 reads YYEEEE. V shed 4 bases, J shed 5 bases, and the junction held 11 bases outside the gene matches. The length of the CDR3 is 15 residues. This CDR3 is CASSPGRGAVYGYTF. DNA for the CDR3: TGTGCCAGCAGCCCCGGCAGGGGGGCCGTGTATGGCTACACCTTC. Full variable domain (rest looked up from reference TRBV5-6 and TRBJ1-2): DAGVTQSPTHLIKTRGQQVTLRCSPKSGHDTVSWYQQALGQGPQFIFQYYEEEERQRGNFPDRFSGHQFPNYSSELNVNALLLGDSALYLCASSPGRGAVYGYTFGSGTRLTVV.

J is TRBJ1-5 and V is TRBV19; 8 nucleotides match TRBD1. The CDR3 is 17 residues long. V trimming: 4 bases; J trimming: 7 bases; junction bases outside the gene matches: 15. Germline values: CDR1 LNHDA, CDR2 SQIVND (reference sequence). Here the CDR3 reads CASSTLKGQGQDQPQHF. The CDR3 region has the DNA TGTGCCAGTAGTACCTTAAAAGGACAGGGACAGGACCAGCCCCAGCATTTT.

The chain couples TRBV27 to TRBJ2-2, with a weak D call TRBD1 (6 bases). Between the trimmed V and J ends, which lost 10 bases and 3 bases, there was a span of 9 bases. The CDR3 runs to 12 residues. In germline, CDR1 is MNHEY, CDR2 SMNVEV (reference sequence). DNA for the CDR3: TGTGCCACCCAGGGGTACACCGGGGAGCTGTTTTTT. It translates to CATQGYTGELFF.